This entry describes one T cell receptor beta chain. Authors' processing steps: Reference gene primers were amplified, and this amplification served to estimate nucleated cell counts. Profiling relied on immunoSEQ multiplex PCR, and the TCRdb table lists in-frame clones only, not all of them. V, J and clone size derive from that table, while D and trimming were established from the DNA sequence. There are 270,000 or so clones in the sample; 65% to 90% occur only once, and 2.5% to 3.5% lies in the top ten. The data stem from a study of blood T cell repertoires in COVID-19. Looking at the study overall: Specimens from acute and convalescent COVID-19 originated in the United States, Italy and Spain. Nucleic acid was either cDNA or gDNA, and it came from T cells, B-cell-depleted T cells, or PBMCs.

The sequenced sample was peripheral blood. This sequence was found in a woman aged 60 to 75 with active or convalescent COVID-19.

The CDR3 region is CSGGWTGNTEAFF. The CDR3 nucleotides are TGCAGCGGGGGGTGGACAGGGAACACTGAAGCTTTCTTT. The chain combines TRBV29-1 with TRBJ1-1, with 7 bases matching TRBD1. CDR1 and CDR2 from the germline V gene are SQVTM and ANQGSEA. The CDR3 covers 13 residues. Trimming cost V 7 bases and J 1 base; bases outside gene matches: 6.